The source of this T cell receptor (beta chain) is a study of T-cell memory formation after mild COVID-19 (dated by TCRdb to the early 2020s). In terms of the full investigation: Most TCR sequence clusters were specific to one of the two donors. In two donors, T-cell clones that expanded and contracted after mild COVID-19 were followed by sequencing TCRalpha and TCRbeta repertoires longitudinally. The cohort was made up of two young adult volunteers, one female and one male, who were previously healthy.

Measured from the cysteine to the phenylalanine, the CDR3 is 14 residues long. CDR3 DNA only is kept here, 42 bases in frame from base 1. CDR1 MNHNY and CDR2 SVGAGI are derived from the germline V gene (reference sequence). V loses 7 bases, J loses 7 bases, and the germline ends lie 17 bases apart. PBMCs were isolated by Ficoll-Paque density gradient centrifugation. Of note for this clonotype: What this receptor recognizes is not known. One base away there is no much larger clone; base qualities are not given.

Broad study findings and their caveats: The study included only a couple of mild cases, and larger cohorts that include severe cases with pre-infection samples were judged to be necessary. Some responding clones were detected in pre-infection memory, which suggested that pre-existing cross-reactive memory T cells had joined the SARS-CoV-2 response. The second-wave clones that peaked on day 37 were not confirmed to be SARS-CoV-2 specific. Contracting CD4+ clones turned up mainly in the CM and EM memory subsets, whereas EMRA was where CD8+ clones were enriched. Clones that contracted from day 15 to 85 showed balanced CD4/CD8 phenotypes, whereas a second wave of clones that expanded from day 15 to 37 leaned towards CD4+.

These reads were obtained on an Illumina NovaSeq 6000. cDNA libraries for TCRalpha and TCRbeta were prepared by 5'RACE using constant-segment primers, with sample barcodes and unique molecular identifiers added. RNA was extracted from every sample with Trizol reagent. Libraries were amplified in two PCR steps, with a second sample barcode and Illumina TruSeq adapters added in the second step. Libraries were sequenced on an Illumina NovaSeq with 2 x 150 bp paired-end reads. The authors' pipeline ran thus. Demultiplexing of reads and collapsing into UMI-guided consensus sequences were performed with migec v1.2.7. Using mixcr v2.1.11, the UMI consensuses were aligned to TRA and TRB V and J templates and assembled into clonotypes. A clonotype was counted as expanded or contracted only if both edgeR and NoisET called the change significant, with noise models trained on biological replicates. For edgeR calls, the thresholds were a false discovery rate-adjusted p below 0.01 and a log2 fold-change of 1. As an exploratory analysis of dynamics, max-normalized trajectories of the 1000 most abundant clonotypes were examined by PCA with hierarchical clustering. Separately sequenced CD4+ and CD8+ repertoires were used to assign a CD4 or CD8 phenotype to each responding clone. TCRdb reprocessed the public reads (quality trimming at Q25 with fastp, clone calling with MiXCR) and kept in-frame beta chains. When rows share a CDR3 protein, they turn into one entry using the most common DNA and genes. The V and J calls and clone size come from TCRdb's table, not from the authors' own analysis. The sample table shows approximately 180,000 distinct CDR3 sequences, and around 16% are seen once. The ten largest clones capture approximately 2.1% of the sample.

The rearranged chain carries TRBV6-6 and TRBJ2-1; D gene: possibly TRBD2, on 6 matching bases. The receptor's source is an adult woman who had mild COVID-19 (a few samples of this study predate the infection). The sample titles of this study are shuffled in the database, so cell type and time point are left out; the donor was told from shared clones. Input material: PBMCs or a T cell subset sorted from them (not recorded which). The CDR3 sequence is CASTHSRRENEQFF. The bases read TGTGCCAGCACCCACTCGAGGAGGGAAAATGAGCAGTTCTTC.